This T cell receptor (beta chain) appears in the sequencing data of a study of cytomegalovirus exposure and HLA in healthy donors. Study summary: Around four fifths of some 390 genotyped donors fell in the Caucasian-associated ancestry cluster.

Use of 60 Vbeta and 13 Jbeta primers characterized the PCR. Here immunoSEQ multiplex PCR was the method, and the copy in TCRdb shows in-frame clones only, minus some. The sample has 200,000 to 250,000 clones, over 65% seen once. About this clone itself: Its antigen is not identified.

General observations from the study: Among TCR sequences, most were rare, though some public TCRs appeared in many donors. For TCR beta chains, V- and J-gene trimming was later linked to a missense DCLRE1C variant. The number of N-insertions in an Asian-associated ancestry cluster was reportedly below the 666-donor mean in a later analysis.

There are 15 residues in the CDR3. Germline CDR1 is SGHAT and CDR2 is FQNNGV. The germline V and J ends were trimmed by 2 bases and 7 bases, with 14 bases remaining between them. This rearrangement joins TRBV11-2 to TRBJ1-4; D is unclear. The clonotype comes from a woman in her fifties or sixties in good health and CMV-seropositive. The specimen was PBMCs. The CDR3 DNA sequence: TGTGCCAGCAGCTTACGCCTAGAGTACGGTGAAAAACTGTTTTTT. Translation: CASSLRLEYGEKLFF.